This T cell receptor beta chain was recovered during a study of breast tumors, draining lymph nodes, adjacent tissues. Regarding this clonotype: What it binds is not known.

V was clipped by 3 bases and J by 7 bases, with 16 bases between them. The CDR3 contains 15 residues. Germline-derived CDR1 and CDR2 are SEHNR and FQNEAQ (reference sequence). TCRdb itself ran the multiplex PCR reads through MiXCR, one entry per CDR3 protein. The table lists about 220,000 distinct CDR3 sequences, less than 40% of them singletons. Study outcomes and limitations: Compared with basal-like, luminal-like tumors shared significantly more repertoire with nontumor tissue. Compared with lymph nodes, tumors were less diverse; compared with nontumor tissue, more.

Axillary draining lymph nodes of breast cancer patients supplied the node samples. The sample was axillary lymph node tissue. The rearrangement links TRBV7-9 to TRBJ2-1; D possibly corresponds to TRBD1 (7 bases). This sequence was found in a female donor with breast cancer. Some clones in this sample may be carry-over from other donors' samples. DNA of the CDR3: TGTGCCAGCAGCTTTTTGTCAGGGGGGAGGAATGAGCAGTTCTTC. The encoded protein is CASSFLSGGRNEQFF. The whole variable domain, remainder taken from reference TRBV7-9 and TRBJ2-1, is DTGVSQNPRHKITKRGQNVTFRCDPISEHNRLYWYRQTLGQGPEFLTYFQNEAQLEKSRLLSDRFSAERPKGSFSTLEIQRTEQGDSAMYLCASSFLSGGRNEQFFGPGTRLTVL.